This record concerns one TCR beta chain sequence. CDR3 size: 13 residues. Per the germline V gene, CDR1 is MGHDK and CDR2 is SYGVNS. The V gene end was trimmed by 6 bases and the J gene end by 5 bases; junction bases not matched to a gene: 6. This entry comes from a study of technical replicates of blood from four donors. Produced via immunoSEQ multiplex PCR; TCRdb's table is partial and in-frame only. The sample has 79,000 or so clones; about nine tenths are singletons. This sequence originates from a human donor in good health. Material for sequencing was T cells isolated from PBMCs. This chain links TRBV25-1 with TRBJ2-7, with TRBD1 identical over 8 bases. In DNA form, the CDR3 reads TGTGCCAGCAGCGGGACAGGAGCGGACGAGCAGTACTTC. This translates into CASSGTGADEQYF.